This TCR beta chain emerged from a study of cytomegalovirus exposure and HLA in healthy donors. Across the whole study: From HLA-typed donors, an early data release held tens of millions of unique TCRs.

This PCR relied on a set of 60 Vbeta primers and 13 Jbeta primers. The table came from immunoSEQ multiplex PCR; TCRdb's copy has only in-frame clones and leaves some out. This sample's clone table lists more than 40,000 clones. Germline CDR1 reads SGHKS; CDR2 reads YYEKEE (reference sequence). The CDR3 has 14 amino acids. Trimming pared 1 base from V and 1 base from J, leaving 5 bases between. The sample comprised PBMCs. J is TRBJ2-2 and V is TRBV5-5; D is unresolved. The receptor was isolated from a man in his forties in good health and CMV-seropositive. CDR3 region: CASSLSQNTGELFF. CDR3 coding DNA: TGTGCCAGCAGCTTGTCACAGAACACCGGGGAGCTGTTTTTT.